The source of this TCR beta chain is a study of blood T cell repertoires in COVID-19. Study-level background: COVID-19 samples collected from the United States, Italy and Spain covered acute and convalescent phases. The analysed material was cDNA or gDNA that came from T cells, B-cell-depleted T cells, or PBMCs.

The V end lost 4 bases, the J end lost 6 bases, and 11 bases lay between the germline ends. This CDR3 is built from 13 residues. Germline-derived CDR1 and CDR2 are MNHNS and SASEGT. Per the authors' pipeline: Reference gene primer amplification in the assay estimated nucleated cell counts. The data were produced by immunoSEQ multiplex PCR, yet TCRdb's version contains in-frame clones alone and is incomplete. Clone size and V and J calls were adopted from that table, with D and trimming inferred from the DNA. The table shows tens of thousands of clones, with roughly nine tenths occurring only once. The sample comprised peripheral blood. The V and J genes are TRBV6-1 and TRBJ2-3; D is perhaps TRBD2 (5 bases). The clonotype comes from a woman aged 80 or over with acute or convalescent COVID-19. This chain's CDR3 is CASSGTAGDTQYF. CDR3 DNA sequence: TGTGCCAGCAGTGGGACGGCGGGCGATACGCAGTATTTT.